The entry below gives a single T cell receptor (beta chain) sequence along with its context. These data belong to a study of control samples from healthy donors and cancer patients. This CDR3 is 12 amino acids long. Trimming took 1 base from V and 2 from J, leaving 6 bases between them. Germline V lookup: CDR1 GTSNPN, CDR2 SVGIG (reference sequence). Repertoires were generated with immunoSEQ multiplex PCR, while TCRdb's copy carries only in-frame clones and drops some. Among some 160,000 clones listed, more than 85% were seen once. The TCR originated in a woman aged 25 to 39 in good health. The sample comprised blood. This chain uses TRBV30 with TRBJ2-7; D is unresolved. CDR3 DNA sequence: TGTGCCTGGAGTGGGGAAACCTACGAGCAGTACTTC. Translating gives CAWSGETYEQYF.